A selection of T cell receptor beta chains follows, all from one sample in a study of blood T cells in healthy people across ages. TCRdb used MiXCR to reprocess the 5' RACE reads, holding one entry per CDR3 protein. The repertoire consists of 950,000 to 1,200,000 distinct CDR3 sequences, with more than 30% occurring once and the leading ten covering roughly 13%. Input material: blood. Receptors were obtained from a man between 18 and 35 years old in good health. Both conserved end residues are part of each CDR3. A D gene is named only where the DNA matches it firmly. Not every row has a clone size; where given, it reads once, few, many or a size class.

>TRBV5-4|TRBJ1-2|NA|TRBD1
CASSPGQGPLYGYTF
TGTGCCAGCAGCCCCGGACAGGGGCCTCTCTATGGCTACACCTTC
>TRBV6-6|TRBJ2-5|NA|NA
CASSPRREDQYF
TGTGCCAGCAGCCCCCGAAGGGAGGACCAGTACTTC
>TRBV27|TRBJ2-5|few|NA
CAGTRPGNSLQETQYF
TGTGCCGGGACAAGACCCGGGAACAGTTTACAAGAGACCCAGTACTTC
>TRBV12-3/TRBV12-4|TRBJ1-2|NA|NA
CASSLGRTNHGYTF
TGTGCCAGCAGTTTAGGCAGGACTAACCATGGCTACACCTTC
>TRBV6-5|TRBJ1-4|NA|NA
CASRRQADVEKLFF
TGTGCCAGCAGACGTCAGGCGGACGTTGAAAAACTGTTTTTT
>TRBV7-2|TRBJ1-5|few|NA
CASSLVSGDSNQPQHF
TGTGCCAGCAGCTTAGTTTCTGGGGATAGCAATCAGCCCCAGCATTTT
>TRBV3-1|TRBJ1-2|few|NA
CASSPETENYGYTF
TGTGCCAGCAGCCCCGAGACTGAGAACTATGGCTACACCTTC
>TRBV20-1|TRBJ2-7|few|NA
CSARDPWVQYF
TGCAGTGCTAGAGATCCCTGGGTGCAGTACTTC
>TRBV20-1|TRBJ2-3|NA|NA
CSAALTETQYF
TGCAGTGCCGCACTCACAGAGACGCAGTATTTT
>TRBV10-3|TRBJ1-6|NA|TRBD1
CAIRGTGTGTSPLHF
TGTGCCATCAGAGGGACCGGGACAGGGACCTCACCCCTCCACTTT
>TRBV6-1|TRBJ2-5|NA|NA
CASSEGTEETQYF
TGTGCCAGCAGTGAAGGGACGGAAGAGACCCAGTACTTC
>TRBV5-6|TRBJ1-2|NA|NA
CASSLDGAGESNYGYTF
TGTGCCAGCAGCTTGGACGGGGCAGGCGAATCTAACTATGGCTACACCTTC
>TRBV15|TRBJ1-1|once|NA
CATSFPGREAFF
TGTGCCACCTCTTTCCCGGGCCGAGAAGCTTTCTTT
>TRBV7-9|TRBJ1-1|few|NA
CASSPDGPQNTEAFF
TGTGCCAGCAGCCCGGACGGACCTCAGAACACTGAAGCTTTCTTT
>TRBV20-1|TRBJ2-1|few|TRBD1
CSARDGTGGYNEQFF
TGCAGTGCTAGAGATGGGACAGGGGGCTACAATGAGCAGTTCTTC
>TRBV20-1|TRBJ2-7|few|TRBD1
CSAPITGGMAYEQYF
TGCAGTGCCCCTATCACAGGGGGGATGGCCTACGAGCAGTACTTC
>TRBV29-1|TRBJ2-1|NA|NA
CSVGLWTEYNEQFF
TGCAGCGTTGGCCTATGGACAGAGTACAATGAGCAGTTCTTC
>TRBV3-1|TRBJ2-1|few|TRBD2
CASRWGGVQFF
TGTGCCAGCAGATGGGGGGGGGTGCAGTTCTTC
>TRBV7-9|TRBJ2-1|few|NA
CASSYTGTQYNEQFF
TGTGCCAGCAGCTATACCGGGACTCAGTACAATGAGCAGTTCTTC
>TRBV29-1|TRBJ1-1|NA|TRBD1
CSVGQGDTEAFF
TGCAGCGTGGGGCAGGGGGACACTGAAGCTTTCTTT
>TRBV3-1|TRBJ2-1|NA|NA
CASSQDVSNEQFF
TGTGCCAGCAGCCAAGATGTTAGTAATGAGCAGTTCTTC
>TRBV24-1|TRBJ2-1|NA|NA
CATSDSGTNEQFF
TGTGCCACCAGTGACTCCGGGACGAATGAGCAGTTCTTC
>TRBV20-1|TRBJ2-3|NA|TRBD1
CSARVPSGTGFADTQYF
TGCAGTGCTAGGGTCCCCTCCGGGACAGGGTTTGCGGATACGCAGTATTTT
>TRBV20-1|TRBJ2-2|NA|TRBD1
CSARPRTGNTGELFF
TGCAGTGCTAGACCTCGGACAGGGAACACCGGGGAGCTGTTTTTT
>TRBV6-2/TRBV6-3|TRBJ1-1|NA|NA
CASKDVARNTEAFF
TGTGCCAGCAAAGATGTAGCCCGGAACACTGAAGCTTTCTTT
>TRBV6-6|TRBJ2-2|NA|TRBD2
CASSYTGGADGELFF
TGTGCCAGCAGTTACACCGGGGGGGCGGACGGGGAGCTGTTTTTT
>TRBV7-9|TRBJ1-1|NA|NA
CASGGILRTEAFF
TGTGCCAGCGGAGGTATTCTGAGGACTGAAGCTTTCTTT
>TRBV11-2|TRBJ1-2|NA|TRBD1
CASSLPGTGDFNYGYTF
TGTGCCAGCAGCTTACCTGGGACAGGGGATTTTAACTATGGCTACACCTTC
>TRBV4-3|TRBJ2-3|NA|TRBD2
CASSQKLGRTSSADTQYF
TGCGCCAGCAGCCAAAAACTCGGCAGGACTAGCTCGGCAGATACGCAGTATTTT
>TRBV12-3/TRBV12-4|TRBJ2-3|few|NA
CASSPRGLLHTDTQYF
TGTGCCAGCAGTCCCCGAGGGTTGCTTCATACAGATACGCAGTATTTT
>TRBV6-4|TRBJ2-1|NA|TRBD2
CASSAKAGGRNEQFF
TGTGCCAGCAGTGCTAAAGCGGGGGGGCGAAATGAGCAGTTCTTC
>TRBV7-2|TRBJ1-1|NA|NA
CASSEIGSTEAFF
TGTGCCAGCAGCGAAATAGGATCCACTGAAGCTTTCTTT
>TRBV12-3/TRBV12-4|TRBJ1-1|NA|NA
CASTMGDKREAFF
TGTGCCAGCACCATGGGGGACAAACGTGAAGCTTTCTTT
>TRBV20-1|TRBJ1-2|few|NA
CSASPGYDDYGYTF
TGCAGTGCTAGTCCCGGGTACGACGACTATGGCTACACCTTC
>TRBV12-3/TRBV12-4|TRBJ2-1|NA|TRBD1
CASSLWDSGQFF
TGTGCCAGCAGTCTCTGGGACAGCGGGCAGTTCTTC
>TRBV7-9|TRBJ2-5|NA|TRBD2
CASSLGSGGKTQYF
TGTGCCAGCAGCTTAGGTAGCGGGGGAAAGACCCAGTACTTC
>TRBV5-1|TRBJ2-3|NA|TRBD2
CASSSGSSGTTDTQYF
TGCGCCAGCAGCTCGGGATCGAGCGGGACCACAGATACGCAGTATTTT
>TRBV27|TRBJ1-2|NA|NA
CASSLGRNGGGYTF
TGTGCCAGCAGTTTAGGACGGAATGGGGGCGGCTACACCTTC
>TRBV20-1|TRBJ1-1|NA|NA
CSVPRAGNTEAFF
TGCAGTGTCCCCCGGGCAGGGAACACTGAAGCTTTCTTT
>TRBV12-3/TRBV12-4|TRBJ1-1|NA|NA
CATSELSGKAFF
TGTGCCACTTCGGAGTTGAGTGGAAAGGCTTTCTTT